The rows below give T cell receptor beta chains drawn from one sample of a study of tumor-infiltrating lymphocytes in primary liver carcinoma. From the multiplex PCR reads, TCRdb called clonotypes with MiXCR, one entry per CDR3 protein. The sample yields some 180,000 distinct CDR3 sequences, about 60% seen once. Sample: peripheral blood. The receptors here all came from a middle-aged man with primary liver carcinoma and hepatitis B virus infection. The CDR3 runs from the conserved cysteine through the conserved F or W. Each record gives: clone size, V gene, D gene, J gene, CDR3 DNA, CDR3 protein. The D gene is left open where the match is weak. Not all rows give a size; the values are once, few, many and, for expanded clones, a class.

NA	TRBV4-2	NA	TRBJ1-1	TGTGCCAGCAGCCAAGTCCCGGGGACTGAAGCTTTCTTT	CASSQVPGTEAFF
NA	TRBV5-1	NA	TRBJ2-1	TGCGCCAGCACAGGGCCGCACTACAATGAGCAGTTCTTC	CASTGPHYNEQFF
NA	TRBV24-1	TRBD1	TRBJ2-5	TGTGCCACCAGTGATCCCCTAGTGGGACAGGGGGAGACCCAGTACTTC	CATSDPLVGQGETQYF
many	TRBV11-2	TRBD2	TRBJ2-1	TGTGCCAGCAGCTTAGGGGCGGGAGTGTGGAATGAGCAGTTCTTC	CASSLGAGVWNEQFF
NA	TRBV14	NA	TRBJ2-3	TGTGCCAGCAGCCGAGGAGATGCGCAGTATTTT	CASSRGDAQYF
NA	TRBV6-5	NA	TRBJ1-2	TGTGTCAGCAGTCGGACGGGAGATAATGGCTACACCTTC	CVSSRTGDNGYTF
once	TRBV11-1	NA	TRBJ1-1	TGTGCCTGCAGCGGGGCTAAGGGCCCCGAAGCTTTCTTT	CACSGAKGPEAFF
NA	TRBV11-2	NA	TRBJ1-1	TGTGCCAGCAGCTGCGCGGGGACGGCGAACGCTTTCTTT	CASSCAGTANAFF
NA	TRBV11-2	NA	TRBJ2-7	TGTGCCAGTAGCTTATACGTCTCCTACGAGCAGTACTTC	CASSLYVSYEQYF
NA	TRBV4-1	NA	TRBJ2-3	TGCACCAGCAGCCAGTTGGGGGCGCGGGATACGCAGTATTTT	CTSSQLGARDTQYF
many	TRBV29-1	TRBD1	TRBJ2-5	TGCAGCGTTGAAGGGGACAGACAAGAGACCCAGTACTTC	CSVEGDRQETQYF
few	TRBV4-2	NA	TRBJ2-3	TGTGCCAGCAGTCAGCCCGCTTTGAGCACAGATACGCAGTATTTT	CASSQPALSTDTQYF
few	TRBV6-1	TRBD1	TRBJ1-5	TGTGCCAGCAGGACAGGGGACGGTCAGCCCCAGCATTTT	CASRTGDGQPQHF
once	TRBV5-6	NA	TRBJ2-5	TGTGCCAGCAGCTTCCGGGAGAGTCTATCCGAGACCCAGTACTTC	CASSFRESLSETQYF
many	TRBV29-1	NA	TRBJ2-2	TGCAGCGTTGGTAGGAACACCGGGGAGCTGTTTTTT	CSVGRNTGELFF
NA	TRBV12-3/TRBV12-4	NA	TRBJ1-5	TGTGCCAGCAATTTGGACGGGCCAGGGTTTCAGCCCCAGCATTTT	CASNLDGPGFQPQHF
few	TRBV6-1	TRBD1	TRBJ2-1	TGTGCCAGCAACCTACAGGGGCGGAATGAGCAGTTCTTC	CASNLQGRNEQFF
NA	TRBV6-1	TRBD1	TRBJ1-6	TGTGCCAGCAGTGAGGGGACAGGGGTTTCACCCCTCCACTTT	CASSEGTGVSPLHF